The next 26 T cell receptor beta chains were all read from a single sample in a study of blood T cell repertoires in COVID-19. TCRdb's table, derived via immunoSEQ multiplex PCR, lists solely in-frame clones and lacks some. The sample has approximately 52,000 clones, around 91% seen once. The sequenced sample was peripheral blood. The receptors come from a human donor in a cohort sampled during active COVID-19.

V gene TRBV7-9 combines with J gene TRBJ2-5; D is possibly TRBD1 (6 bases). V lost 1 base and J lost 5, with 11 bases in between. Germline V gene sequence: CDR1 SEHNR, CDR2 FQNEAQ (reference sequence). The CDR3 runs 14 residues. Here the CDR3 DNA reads TGTGCCAGCAGCTTAGATGGGGGCGGGGAGACCCAGTACTTC. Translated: CASSLDGGGETQYF.

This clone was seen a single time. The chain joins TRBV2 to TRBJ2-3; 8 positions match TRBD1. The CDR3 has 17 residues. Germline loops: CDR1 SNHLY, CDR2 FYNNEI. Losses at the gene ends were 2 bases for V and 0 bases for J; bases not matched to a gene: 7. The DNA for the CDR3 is TGTGCCAGCAGTGAATTGGGGACAGGATCTAGCACAGATACGCAGTATTTT. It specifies CASSELGTGSSTDTQYF.

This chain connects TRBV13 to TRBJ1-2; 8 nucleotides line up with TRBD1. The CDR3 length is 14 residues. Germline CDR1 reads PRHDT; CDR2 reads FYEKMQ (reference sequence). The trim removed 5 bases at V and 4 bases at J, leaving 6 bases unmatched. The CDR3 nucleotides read TGTGCCAGCAGCCCCCAGGGGGCGGGCTATGGCTACACCTTC. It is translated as CASSPQGAGYGYTF. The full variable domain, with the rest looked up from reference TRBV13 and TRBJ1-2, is AAGVIQSPRHLIKEKRETATLKCYPIPRHDTVYWYQQGPGQDPQFLISFYEKMQSDKGSIPDRFSAQQFSDYHSELNMSSLELGDSALYFCASSPQGAGYGYTFGSGTRLTVV.

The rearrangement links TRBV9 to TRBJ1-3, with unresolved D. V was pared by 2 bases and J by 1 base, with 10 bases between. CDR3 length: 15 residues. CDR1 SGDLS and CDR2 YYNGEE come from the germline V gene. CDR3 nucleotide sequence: TGTGCCAGCAGCGTCATGGGCGGGTCTGGAAACACCATATATTTT. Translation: CASSVMGGSGNTIYF.

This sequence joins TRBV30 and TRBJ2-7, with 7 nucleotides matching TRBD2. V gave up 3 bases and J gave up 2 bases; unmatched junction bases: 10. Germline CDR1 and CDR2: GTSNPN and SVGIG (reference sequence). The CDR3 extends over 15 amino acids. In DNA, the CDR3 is TGTGCCTGGAGGGAAGGTGGGGGGGTCCCCTACGAGCAGTACTTC. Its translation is CAWREGGGVPYEQYF.

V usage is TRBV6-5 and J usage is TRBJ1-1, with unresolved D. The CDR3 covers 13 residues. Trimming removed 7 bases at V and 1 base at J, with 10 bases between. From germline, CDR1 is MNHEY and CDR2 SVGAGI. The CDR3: CASTVLPNTEAFF. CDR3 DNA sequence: TGTGCCAGCACCGTACTCCCGAACACTGAAGCTTTCTTT.

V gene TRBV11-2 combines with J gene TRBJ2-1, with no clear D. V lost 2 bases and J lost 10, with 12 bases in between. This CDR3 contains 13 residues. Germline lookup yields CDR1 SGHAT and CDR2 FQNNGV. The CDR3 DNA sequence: TGTGCCAGCAGCTTAAACTACCGAAGCGAGCAGTTCTTC. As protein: CASSLNYRSEQFF.

For the CDR3, the DNA is TGTGCCAGCAGTCTTGGGGGACTTCACACCGGGGAGCTGTTTTTT. This sequence encodes CASSLGGLHTGELFF. The rearrangement joins TRBV14 to TRBJ2-2, with D perhaps TRBD2 (6 bases). CDR3 length: 15 residues. Germline CDR1 reads SGHDN; CDR2 reads FVKESK. The V end lost 6 bases, the J end lost 3 bases, and 14 bases lay between the germline ends.

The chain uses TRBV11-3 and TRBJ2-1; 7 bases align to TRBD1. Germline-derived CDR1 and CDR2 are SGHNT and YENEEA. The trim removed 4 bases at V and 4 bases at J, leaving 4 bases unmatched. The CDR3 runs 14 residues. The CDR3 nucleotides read TGTGCCAGCAGCTCGGGACAGCCGTACAATGAGCAGTTCTTC. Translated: CASSSGQPYNEQFF.

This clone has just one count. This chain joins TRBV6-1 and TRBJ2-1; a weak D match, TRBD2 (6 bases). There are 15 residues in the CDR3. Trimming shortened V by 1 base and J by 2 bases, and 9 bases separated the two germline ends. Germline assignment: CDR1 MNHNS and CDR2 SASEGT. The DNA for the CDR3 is TGTGCCAGCAGTGAAGTAGCGGACACCTACAATGAGCAGTTCTTC. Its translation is CASSEVADTYNEQFF.

The CDR3 is CASSLSVNTGELFF. CDR3 nucleotides: TGTGCCAGCAGTTTGTCGGTGAACACCGGGGAGCTGTTTTTT. This chain links TRBV28 with TRBJ2-2; D gene uncertain. Germline CDR1 is MDHEN and CDR2 is SYDVKM. With 3 bases removed from V and 1 base from J, the gap between germline ends came to 6 bases. The CDR3 is made up of 14 amino acids.

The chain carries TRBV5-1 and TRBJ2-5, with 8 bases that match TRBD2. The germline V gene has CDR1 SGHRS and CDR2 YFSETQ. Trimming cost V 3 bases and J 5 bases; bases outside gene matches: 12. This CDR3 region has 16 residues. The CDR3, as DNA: TGCGCCAGCAGCTGGACCGAAAGCGGGAGCGGGGAGACCCAGTACTTC. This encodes CASSWTESGSGETQYF.

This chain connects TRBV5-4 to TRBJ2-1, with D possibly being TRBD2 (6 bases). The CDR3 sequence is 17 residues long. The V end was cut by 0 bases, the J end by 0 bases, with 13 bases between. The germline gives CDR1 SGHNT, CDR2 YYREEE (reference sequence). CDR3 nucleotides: TGTGCCAGCAGCTTGGATAGCGGATCAAGCTCCTACAATGAGCAGTTCTTC. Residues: CASSLDSGSSSYNEQFF.

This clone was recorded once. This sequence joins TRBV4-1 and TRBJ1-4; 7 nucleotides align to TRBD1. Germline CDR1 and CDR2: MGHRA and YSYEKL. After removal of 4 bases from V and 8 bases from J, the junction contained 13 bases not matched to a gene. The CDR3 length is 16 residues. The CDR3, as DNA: TGCGCCAGCAGCCGGAGGGCGACAGGGATAGAGGAAAAACTGTTTTTT. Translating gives CASSRRATGIEEKLFF.

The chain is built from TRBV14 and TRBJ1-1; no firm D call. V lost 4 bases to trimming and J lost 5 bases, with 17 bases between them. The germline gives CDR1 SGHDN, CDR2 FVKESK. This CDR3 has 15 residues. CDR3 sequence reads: CASSPRGGLETEAFF. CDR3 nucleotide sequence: TGTGCCAGCAGCCCTCGGGGTGGGTTGGAAACTGAAGCTTTCTTT.

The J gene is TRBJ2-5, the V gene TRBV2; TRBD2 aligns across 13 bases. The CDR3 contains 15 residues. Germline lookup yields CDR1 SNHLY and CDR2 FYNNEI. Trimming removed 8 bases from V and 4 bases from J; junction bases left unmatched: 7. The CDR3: CASRGLAGVGETQYF. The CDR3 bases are TGTGCCAGCCGTGGACTAGCGGGAGTCGGAGAGACCCAGTACTTC.

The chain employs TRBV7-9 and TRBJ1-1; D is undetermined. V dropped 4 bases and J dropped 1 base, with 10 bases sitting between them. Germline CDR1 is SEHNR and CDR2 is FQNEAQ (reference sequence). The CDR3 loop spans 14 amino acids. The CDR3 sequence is CASSWSSRNTEAFF. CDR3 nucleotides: TGTGCCAGCAGCTGGAGCAGTAGGAACACTGAAGCTTTCTTT.

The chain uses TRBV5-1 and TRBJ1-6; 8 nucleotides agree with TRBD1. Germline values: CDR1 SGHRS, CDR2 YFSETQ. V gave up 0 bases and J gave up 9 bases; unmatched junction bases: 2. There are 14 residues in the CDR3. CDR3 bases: TGCGCCAGCAGCTTGGGACAGGGGTCTTCACCCCTCCACTTT. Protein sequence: CASSLGQGSSPLHF.

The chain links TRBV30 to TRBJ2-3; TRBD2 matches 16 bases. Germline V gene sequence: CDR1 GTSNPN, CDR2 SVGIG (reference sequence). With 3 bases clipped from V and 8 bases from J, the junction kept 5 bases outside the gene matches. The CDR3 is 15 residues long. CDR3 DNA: TGTGCCTGGAGGGGGACTAGCGGGAGGGCCGGTACGCAGTATTTT. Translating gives CAWRGTSGRAGTQYF.

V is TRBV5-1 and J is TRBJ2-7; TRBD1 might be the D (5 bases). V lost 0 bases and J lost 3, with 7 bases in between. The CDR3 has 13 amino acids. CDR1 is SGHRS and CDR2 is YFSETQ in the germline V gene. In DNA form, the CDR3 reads TGCGCCAGCAGCTTGGGACAGTTCTACGAGCAGTACTTC. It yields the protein CASSLGQFYEQYF. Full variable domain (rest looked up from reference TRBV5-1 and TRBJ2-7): KAGVTQTPRYLIKTRGQQVTLSCSPISGHRSVSWYQQTPGQGLQFLFEYFSETQRNKGNFPGRFSGRQFSNSRSEMNVSTLELGDSALYLCASSLGQFYEQYFGPGTRLTVT.

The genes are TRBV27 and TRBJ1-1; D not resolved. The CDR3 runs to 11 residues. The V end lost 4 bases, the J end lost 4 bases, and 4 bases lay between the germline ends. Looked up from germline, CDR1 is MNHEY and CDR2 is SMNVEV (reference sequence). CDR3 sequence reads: CASSSRTEAFF. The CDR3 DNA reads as TGTGCCAGCAGTTCCCGCACTGAAGCTTTCTTT.

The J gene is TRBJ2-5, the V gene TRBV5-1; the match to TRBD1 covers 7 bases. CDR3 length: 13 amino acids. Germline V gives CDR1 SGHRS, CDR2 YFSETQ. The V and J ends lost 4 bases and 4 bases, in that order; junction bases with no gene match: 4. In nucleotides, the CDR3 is TGCGCCAGCAGCGCAGGACAGGTAGAGACCCAGTACTTC. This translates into CASSAGQVETQYF.

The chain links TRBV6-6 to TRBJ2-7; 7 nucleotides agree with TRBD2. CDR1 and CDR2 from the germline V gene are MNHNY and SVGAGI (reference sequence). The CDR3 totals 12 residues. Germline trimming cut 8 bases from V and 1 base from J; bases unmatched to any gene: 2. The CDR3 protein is CASWEGSYEQYF. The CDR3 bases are TGTGCCAGCTGGGAGGGATCCTACGAGCAGTACTTC.

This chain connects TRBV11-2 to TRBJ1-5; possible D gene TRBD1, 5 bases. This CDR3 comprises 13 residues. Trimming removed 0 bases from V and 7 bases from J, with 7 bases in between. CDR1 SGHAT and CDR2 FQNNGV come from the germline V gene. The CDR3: CASSLDRGQPQHF. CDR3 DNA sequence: TGTGCCAGCAGCTTAGACCGGGGGCAGCCCCAGCATTTT.

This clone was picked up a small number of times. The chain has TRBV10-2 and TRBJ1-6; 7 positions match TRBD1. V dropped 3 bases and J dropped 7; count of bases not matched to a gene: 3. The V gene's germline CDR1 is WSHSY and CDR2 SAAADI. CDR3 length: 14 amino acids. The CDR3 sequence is CASSEQGSNSPLHF. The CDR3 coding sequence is TGCGCCAGCAGTGAACAGGGGAGCAATTCACCCCTCCACTTT.

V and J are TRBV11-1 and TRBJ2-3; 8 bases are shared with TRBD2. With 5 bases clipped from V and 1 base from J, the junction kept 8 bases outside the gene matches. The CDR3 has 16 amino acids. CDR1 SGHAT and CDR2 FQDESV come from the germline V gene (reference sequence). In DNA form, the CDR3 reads TGTGCCAGCAGCACCATGGGTAGCGGGGGCACAGATACGCAGTATTTT. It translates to CASSTMGSGGTDTQYF.